This TCR beta chain is from a study of blood T cells in healthy people across ages. The length of the CDR3 is 15 residues. V was clipped by 5 bases and J by 3 bases, with 14 bases between them. Germline V gives CDR1 SGDLS, CDR2 YYNGEE. PCR was performed a second time for roughly 7 to 11 cycles using a sample-barcoded 5' primer and a J-beta primer mix. TCRdb fed the 5' RACE reads into MiXCR, producing one record per CDR3 protein. In the table there are about 930,000 distinct CDR3 sequences, 25% to 35% of which are singletons. Whole-study results and caveats: Measured against age, TCR beta diversity per million T cells decreased in a roughly linear manner. The diversity estimates, figures obtained from one million T cells, were considered underestimates. Without sorted subsets, naive and antigen-experienced compartments could not be conclusively compared.

A few counts support this clonotype. The antigen remains undetermined. Another study also made use of these data, one on T cells of mothers and their children.

The sample comprised blood. The TCR was taken from a woman in her forties in good health. The chain combines TRBV9 with TRBJ1-4; D unclear. CDR3: CASSSTPGSNEKLFF. The DNA of the CDR3 is TGTGCCAGCAGTTCTACTCCCGGGTCTAATGAAAAACTGTTTTTT.